This TCR beta chain was identified in a study of blood T cell repertoires in COVID-19. Overall study context: Both acute and convalescent COVID-19 samples were obtained from the United States, Italy and Spain. Sample material is recorded as cDNA or gDNA derived from T cells, B-cell-depleted T cells, or PBMCs.

In the original analysis: Estimation of nucleated cell counts relied on the amplification of reference gene primers. Profiled with immunoSEQ multiplex PCR; TCRdb holds only in-frame clones, not every one. That table gives V, J and clone size, and the DNA gave D and trimming. The sample shows about 150,000 clones, around 78% of them seen only once. Trimming left V 4 bases short and J 4 bases short, with 14 bases between. CDR3 size: 15 residues. Germline V gene lookup returns CDR1 SNHLY and CDR2 FYNNEI. The material sequenced was peripheral blood. The chain has TRBV2 and TRBJ1-3, with no clear D. This receptor was taken from a man older than 75 with acute or convalescent COVID-19. The CDR3 is CASSVGEYGGNTIYF. The CDR3 DNA sequence: TGTGCCAGCAGTGTCGGAGAATACGGAGGAAACACCATATATTTT.